This T cell receptor beta chain was identified during a study of beta chain features in type 1 diabetes. Regarding this clone: Its specificity is unknown.

After removal of 2 bases from V and 8 bases from J, the junction contained 8 bases not matched to a gene. Germline V gene data show CDR1 as SGHNT and CDR2 as YENEEA. This CDR3 region has 15 residues. Sequencing targeted expressed TCRB transcripts, as all isolated RNA had been reverse transcribed. Read counts averaged about 3.57 million for samples of naive, central memory and regulatory T cells. Sequencing used immunoSEQ multiplex PCR; TCRdb keeps in-frame clones, though not all of them. The table records about 260,000 clones, around 25% of them present only once. Study-level findings and limits: Across all four CD4+ subsets, people with type 1 diabetes showed modestly shorter TCRB CDR3s.

The chain combines TRBV11-3 with TRBJ1-4; 7 bases agree with TRBD1. This TCR was recovered from a woman in her 30s with type 1 diabetes. Sequences were obtained from naive CD4+ T cells from blood. The CDR3 DNA reads TGTGCCAGCAGCTTAAGTATACAGGGGTACGAAAAACTGTTTTTT. Protein sequence: CASSLSIQGYEKLFF. Drawing the rest from reference TRBV11-3 and TRBJ1-4, the complete variable domain is EAGVVQSPRYKIIEKKQPVAFWCNPISGHNTLYWYLQNLGQGPELLIRYENEEAVDDSQLPKDRFSAERLKGVDSTLKIQPAELGDSAVYLCASSLSIQGYEKLFFGSGTQLSVL.